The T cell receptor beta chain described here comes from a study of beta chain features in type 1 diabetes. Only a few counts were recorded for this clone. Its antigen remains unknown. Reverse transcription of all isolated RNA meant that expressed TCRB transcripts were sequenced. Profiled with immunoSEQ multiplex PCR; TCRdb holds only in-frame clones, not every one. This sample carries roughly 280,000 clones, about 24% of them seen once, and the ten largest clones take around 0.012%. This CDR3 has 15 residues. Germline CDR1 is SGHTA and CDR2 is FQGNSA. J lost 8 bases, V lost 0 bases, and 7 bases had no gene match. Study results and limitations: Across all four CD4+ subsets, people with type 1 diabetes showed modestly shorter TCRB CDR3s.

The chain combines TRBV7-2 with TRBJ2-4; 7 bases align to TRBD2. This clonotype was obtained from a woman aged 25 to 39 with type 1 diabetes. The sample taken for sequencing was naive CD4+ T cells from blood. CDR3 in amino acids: CASSLASTSLDIQYF. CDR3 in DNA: TGTGCCAGCAGCTTAGCCTCGACTAGCTTGGACATTCAGTACTTC.